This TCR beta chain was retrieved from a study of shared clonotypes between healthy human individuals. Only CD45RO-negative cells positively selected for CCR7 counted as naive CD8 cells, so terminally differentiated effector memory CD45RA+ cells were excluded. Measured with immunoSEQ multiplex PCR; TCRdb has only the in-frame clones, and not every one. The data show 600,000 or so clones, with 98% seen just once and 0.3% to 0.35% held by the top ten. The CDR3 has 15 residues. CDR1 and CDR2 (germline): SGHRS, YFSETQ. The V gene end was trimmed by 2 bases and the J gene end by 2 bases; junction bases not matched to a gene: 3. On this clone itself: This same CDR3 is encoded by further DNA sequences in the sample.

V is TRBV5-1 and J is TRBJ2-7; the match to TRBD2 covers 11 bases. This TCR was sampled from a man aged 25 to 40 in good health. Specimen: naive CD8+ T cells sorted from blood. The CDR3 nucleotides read TGCGCCAGCAGCTTCACTAGCGGGGGAACCTACGAGCAGTACTTC. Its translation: CASSFTSGGTYEQYF. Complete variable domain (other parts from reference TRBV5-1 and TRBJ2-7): KAGVTQTPRYLIKTRGQQVTLSCSPISGHRSVSWYQQTPGQGLQFLFEYFSETQRNKGNFPGRFSGRQFSNSRSEMNVSTLELGDSALYLCASSFTSGGTYEQYFGPGTRLTVT.